These T cell receptor beta chains were read from a single sample in a study of graft-versus-host responses after intestinal transplantation. Antigens of these TCRs are unknown. The method was immunoSEQ multiplex PCR; TCRdb's version includes in-frame clones alone and lacks a portion of them. The sample has about 51,000 clones, approximately 88% seen once. Material: unstimulated CD4+ T cells sorted from spleen or lymph node cells, obtained before transplant. These receptors came from a human donor who was the organ donor for an intestinal transplant. Each CDR3 is given with its conserved first and last residue. The order of the fields is D gene, J gene, clone size, V gene, CDR3 protein, CDR3 DNA. The D gene is left open where the match is weak. Rows may omit the clone size; those that give it use once, few, many or a size class.

TRBD2 | TRBJ2-7 | . | TRBV18 | CASSRGTSDVEQYF | TGTGCCAGCTCACGTGGGACTAGCGACGTCGAGCAGTACTTC
. | TRBJ2-3 | . | TRBV5-1 | CASSYTGSTDTQYF | TGCGCCAGCAGTTATACAGGAAGCACAGATACGCAGTATTTT
. | TRBJ2-5 | . | TRBV11-2 | CASSPTETQYF | TGTGCCAGCAGCCCGACTGAGACCCAGTACTTC
. | TRBJ2-7 | . | TRBV6-6 | CASSSTTGYHEQYF | TGTGCCAGCAGTTCCACCACAGGGTACCACGAGCAGTACTTC
. | TRBJ2-7 | . | TRBV5-5 | CASSRRDGNSYEQYF | TGTGCCAGCAGCCGGCGGGACGGTAACTCCTACGAGCAGTACTTC
. | TRBJ1-3 | . | TRBV27 | CASSLAGALSGNTIYF | TGTGCCAGCAGTTTGGCAGGGGCCCTCTCTGGAAACACCATATATTTT
. | TRBJ2-1 | once | TRBV7-2 | CASSLVGGFGNEQFF | TGTGCCAGCAGCTTAGTGGGAGGTTTCGGGAATGAGCAGTTCTTC
TRBD1 | TRBJ2-7 | few | TRBV11-2 | CASSLGATGLYEQYF | TGTGCCAGCAGCCTTGGGGCGACAGGGCTCTACGAGCAGTACTTC
. | TRBJ2-2 | . | TRBV9 | CASRPRAGGGGELFF | TGTGCCAGCAGACCAAGGGCAGGAGGAGGCGGGGAGCTGTTTTTT
TRBD2 | TRBJ2-7 | . | TRBV5-1 | CASSLEGSGSLEQYF | TGCGCCAGCAGCTTGGAGGGTAGCGGGAGTCTCGAGCAGTACTTC
. | TRBJ2-2 | . | TRBV28 | CASSPPRRASGELFF | TGTGCCAGCAGCCCCCCCCGTCGAGCAAGCGGGGAGCTGTTTTTT
. | TRBJ2-7 | . | TRBV2 | CASREISYEQYF | TGTGCCAGCAGGGAGATCTCCTACGAGCAGTACTTC
. | TRBJ2-2 | . | TRBV6-1 | CASSFRAGELFF | TGTGCCAGCAGCTTCAGGGCCGGGGAGCTGTTTTTT
TRBD1 | TRBJ2-1 | . | TRBV4-3 | CASSQVLGQVNNEQFF | TGCGCCAGCAGCCAAGTCCTCGGACAGGTTAACAATGAGCAGTTCTTC